Listed here are 13 T cell receptor beta chains from one sample, sequenced in a study of T cells in Graves' hyperthyroidism and ophthalmopathy. RNA transcripts yielded amplified TCR beta CDR3 regions. HTBI primers were used for first-round RT-PCR of the TCR CDR3. TCRdb itself ran the multiplex PCR reads through MiXCR, one entry per CDR3 protein. The repertoire has about 640,000 distinct CDR3 sequences, less than 25% of them found once; the top ten carry under 35%. Sequences were obtained from blood. The receptors were gathered from a man aged 30-40 years with Graves' ophthalmopathy.

V and J are TRBV4-1 and TRBJ2-5, with TRBD2 matching 8 bases. After removal of 3 bases from V and 3 bases from J, the junction contained 3 bases not matched to a gene. The germline gives CDR1 MGHRA, CDR2 YSYEKL. CDR3 length: 14 amino acids. CDR3 protein: CASSQLGLEETQYF. CDR3 nucleotides: TGCGCCAGCAGCCAGCTGGGACTAGAAGAGACCCAGTACTTC.

The CDR3 DNA reads as TGCAGCGCCAGAGGGCGGTACACAGATACGCAGTATTTT. Its translation is CSARGRYTDTQYF. The chain combines TRBV29-1 with TRBJ2-3; a weak D match, TRBD2 (5 bases). In germline, CDR1 is SQVTM, CDR2 ANQGSEA. V was shortened by 7 bases and J by 2 bases, with 13 bases between the two germline ends. The CDR3 spans 13 residues.

This clonotype occurred a few times. A much larger clone lies a single base off, so this may be a read error. V usage is TRBV20-1 and J usage is TRBJ2-3; a weak D match, TRBD1 (5 bases). The J call is uncertain, as TRBJ1-5 better fits the DNA end. CDR3 size: 15 residues. Germline V CDR1 and CDR2: DFQATT, SNEGSKA (reference sequence). This chain's CDR3 is CSAGGEMLQADTQHF. CDR3 DNA: TGCAGTGCTGGGGGTGAGATGCTGCAGGCAGATACGCAGCATTTT.

The gene calls are TRBV10-3 and TRBJ2-1, with a possible D match to TRBD2 (6 bases). V shed 6 bases and J shed 2 bases, with 14 bases lying between them. The germline gives CDR1 ENHRY, CDR2 SYGVKD. This CDR3 has 15 amino acids. The CDR3 is CAIRAPGLTYNEQFF. The CDR3 DNA reads TGTGCCATCAGAGCCCCGGGACTTACCTACAATGAGCAGTTCTTC.

This clonotype has at least ten counts. The rearrangement uses TRBV6-2 or TRBV6-3 and TRBJ2-7; 7 bases are a match to TRBD2. Germline V gene data show CDR1 as MNHEY and CDR2 as SVGEGT. The length of the CDR3 is 14 residues. The J segment lost 4 bases and the V segment lost 1 base, leaving 4 bases of the junction unmatched. The CDR3 DNA sequence: TGTGCCAGCAGTTACTTTGGCGGGAGTTACGAGCAGTACTTC. It codes for CASSYFGGSYEQYF.

This clonotype was detected ten times or more. The genes are TRBV6-1 and TRBJ1-1, with a possible D match to TRBD1 (6 bases). Trimming pared 6 bases from V and 1 base from J, leaving 18 bases between. CDR1 is MNHNS and CDR2 is SASEGT in the germline V gene. The CDR3 contains 16 residues. The CDR3 DNA sequence: TGTGCCAGCAGACAAATGGGGGGCAGTAGGAACACTGAAGCTTTCTTT. It is translated as CASRQMGGSRNTEAFF.

This clonotype was seen at least ten times. V is TRBV20-1 and J is TRBJ2-1; 8 nucleotides line up with TRBD2. The germline V gene encodes CDR1 DFQATT and CDR2 SNEGSKA (reference sequence). V shed 7 bases, J shed 0 bases, and the junction held 17 bases outside the gene matches. The CDR3 contains 18 residues. The CDR3 DNA is TGCAGTGTTGATCATCTCACGACGGGAGGGGGCTCCTACAATGAGCAGTTCTTC. Protein sequence: CSVDHLTTGGGSYNEQFF.

This clonotype was counted a single time. This may be a read error, as it is one base from a much larger clone. V gene TRBV28 combines with J gene TRBJ2-7; D is perhaps TRBD1 or TRBD2 (6 bases each). Trimming pared 6 bases from V and 9 bases from J, leaving 18 bases between. Looked up from germline, CDR1 is MDHEN and CDR2 is SYDVKM. This CDR3 comprises 13 residues. CDR3 in DNA: TGTGCCAGCAGCCCCTCAGGGGAGGTTGGGCAGTACTTC. The encoded protein is CASSPSGEVGQYF. The whole variable domain, remainder taken from reference TRBV28 and TRBJ2-7, is DVKVTQSSRYLVKRTGEKVFLECVQDMDHENMFWYRQDPGLGLRLIYFSYDVKMKEKGDIPEGYSVSREKKERFSLILESASTNQTSMYLCASSPSGEVGQYFGPGTRLTVT.

This clonotype was detected a few times. This sequence joins TRBV28 and TRBJ2-1; 12 bases fit TRBD2. Germline loops: CDR1 MDHEN, CDR2 SYDVKM. This CDR3 region has 16 residues. The trim removed 6 bases at V and 7 bases at J, leaving 10 bases unmatched. The CDR3 is CASSSSSLAGGNEQFF. The CDR3, as DNA: TGTGCCAGCAGCTCGTCCAGCCTAGCGGGAGGGAATGAGCAGTTCTTC.

The chain employs TRBV28 and TRBJ1-2; no clear D gene. This CDR3 contains 13 residues. The V gene's germline CDR1 is MDHEN and CDR2 SYDVKM. The germline V and J ends were trimmed by 5 bases and 3 bases, with 10 bases remaining between them. The DNA for the CDR3 is TGTGCCAGCAGTCCCATCGTAGACTATGGCTACACCTTC. It yields the protein CASSPIVDYGYTF.

The chain links TRBV10-3 to TRBJ1-3; TRBD1 might be the D (5 bases). The CDR3 has 14 residues. Trimming removed 6 bases from V and 3 bases from J, with 12 bases in between. Germline assignment: CDR1 ENHRY and CDR2 SYGVKD. The DNA of the CDR3 is TGTGCCATCAGCCCGACCGGGGGTGGAAACACCATATATTTT. This translates into CAISPTGGGNTIYF.

This clonotype has more than one count but fewer than ten. V usage is TRBV4-1 and J usage is TRBJ1-1; possible D gene TRBD1, 6 bases. The CDR3 spans 15 residues. V lost 4 bases, J lost 0 bases, and 12 bases lay in between. Germline CDR1 is MGHRA and CDR2 is YSYEKL. In DNA, the CDR3 is TGCGCCAGCAGCCCTGACCAGGGGATGAACACTGAAGCTTTCTTT. It is translated as CASSPDQGMNTEAFF.

There are many counts of this clonotype. The J gene is TRBJ2-7, the V gene TRBV12-3 or TRBV12-4, with TRBD2 as a possible D gene (6 bases). This CDR3 comprises 14 residues. The V end was cut by 2 bases, the J end by 2 bases, with 10 bases between. The CDR3 sequence is CASSLNGGAYEQYF. DNA of the CDR3: TGTGCCAGCAGTTTAAATGGCGGGGCCTACGAGCAGTACTTC.